This TCR beta chain is drawn from a study of blood T cells in healthy people across ages (dated by TCRdb to between 2014 and 2017). Regarding the research as a whole: In model experiments, template switching captured about one uniquely barcoded TCR beta cDNA molecule for every two T cells. Using deep sequencing normalized with unique cDNA molecular identifiers, the study measured how TCR beta repertoire diversity changes with age. The donors were divided into four age groups: young (average 16 years), middle-aged (roughly 40), aged (approximately 62) and long-lived (around 87). Donors of different ages were randomly distributed across sequencing lanes to avoid experimental bias. Two additional independent replicas of 1 million unique cDNA reads from the same blood draw were analyzed for two donors (one aged 18 to 30 and one aged 80 or older).

Systemically healthy Caucasian individuals from Russia, roughly 40 in total and aged roughly 6 to 95 years, were included as donors. Each donor gave about 9.7 milliliters of peripheral blood, drawn into EDTA-treated Vacutainer tubes. PBMCs were isolated by Ficoll-Paque density-gradient centrifugation, with at least 7 million obtained per sample. Trizol reagent was used to extract total RNA from the PBMCs, yielding at least 6 micrograms per sample. For every donor, flow cytometry on a PBMC aliquot measured the percentage of naive CD45RAhigh/CD27high T cells. CDR1 MGHRA and CDR2 YSYEKL were looked up in the germline V gene. Trimmed from V: 0 bases; trimmed from J: 2 bases; junction bases lacking a gene match: 4. The CDR3 sequence holds 17 residues, the cysteine and phenylalanine included. The CDR3 DNA has 51 bases and is translated from base 1. The receptor library was made with 5' RACE. The sequencer listed for this sample is Illumina HiSeq 2500. A second PCR of roughly 7 to 11 cycles was performed with a sample-barcoded 5' primer and a J-beta primer mix. A template-switch 5' adaptor carrying 12 random nucleotides introduced a unique molecular identifier onto each TCR beta cDNA molecule. Each sample yielded at least 3 million CDR3-containing paired-end reads. All of the RNA was converted into first-strand cDNA using the Mint cDNA synthesis kit, with a TRBC-specific oligonucleotide serving as the primer. Following uracil-DNA glycosylase treatment, a first 18-cycle PCR with universal primers M1SS and BC2_uni_R was performed on all cDNA. The published analysis was carried out like this. Normalization of each sample was performed by random selection of 1 million high-quality reads, each carrying a distinct molecular identifier. Instead of being binned into consensus sequences, reads that shared molecular identifiers were thrown out. MiTCR, set to a Q25 quality threshold and the strictest error-elimination algorithm, was used for CDR3 identification, clonotype clustering and error correction. A nonparametric unseen species model with Euler transformation was used to estimate lower-bound total TCR beta diversity. TCRdb itself trimmed the public reads at Q25 with fastp, ran MiXCR and retained productive beta chains. When rows share a CDR3 protein, they turn into one entry using the most common DNA and genes. Clone size and V and J calls follow TCRdb, not the original study. The sample yields roughly 700,000 distinct CDR3 sequences; roughly 30% were counted once. The top ten hold approximately 15% of the sample.

What the authors observed across the whole study: Compared with the aged group, more naive CD4+ T cells, fewer expanded clones and increased TCR diversity were shown by the long-lived group, suggesting age selection. Bulk unsorted PBMC profiling prevented conclusive comparison of naive and antigen-experienced compartments. Donor CMV infection status was unknown, potentially confounding age-related changes in expanded clonotypes. Total diversity estimates from one million sequenced T cells were considered lower bounds and underestimates. As age increased, observed TCR beta diversity per million T cells dropped in a roughly linear way, and a significant reduction was already evident by age about 40. The percentage of naive T cells measured by flow cytometry correlated strongly with observed TCR beta diversity.

This clonotype was seen repeatedly, ten times or more. The antigen it recognizes is unknown. No much larger clonotype is one base removed from it; base qualities were not supplied. The V and J genes are TRBV4-1 and TRBJ2-5; TRBD2 fits 12 bases in the junction. This receptor was identified in a woman older than 75 in good health. Donor details come from another sample of the same person, matched by shared clones. The specimen was blood. The CDR3 reads as follows: CASSQDWLAGGQETQYF. The nucleotides are TGCGCCAGCAGCCAAGATTGGCTAGCGGGGGGGCAAGAGACCCAGTACTTC.